This TCR beta chain is drawn from a study of human T cells and chemical hapten exposure. At the level of the study: Patch testing was performed with 0.01% DPC on the upper back, with reading at 6 days.

The study, taken as a whole, reports: TCRs exceeding a frequency of 1 in 1000 stayed unchanged under DPC sensitization.

Described time point: patch test 1, 2 weeks after DPC sensitization. Indicated treatment: therapeutic diphenylcyclopropenone sensitization with weekly scalp DPC. As to this clonotype: Antigen specificity is unknown.

There are 13 residues in the CDR3. Germline V gene sequence: CDR1 SQVTM, CDR2 ANQGSEA. With V trimmed by 5 bases and J by 11 bases, 12 bases remained unmatched. Using its own MiXCR run on the RACE reads, TCRdb lists one record per CDR3 protein. The table has some 120,000 distinct CDR3 sequences, 9% to 13% seen once. The rearrangement links TRBV29-1 to TRBJ1-1; TRBD1 matches 9 bases. Sequenced material: whole blood, taken in connection with sensitization to the hapten diphenylcyclopropenone (DPC). The receptor was derived from a woman aged 45-60 years with alopecia areata. Some clones in this sample may be carry-over from other donors' samples. Here the CDR3 DNA reads TGCAGCGTTCCGGCGAACAGGGGGCATCGGGCTTTCTTT. It is translated as CSVPANRGHRAFF.